The clone carrying this T cell receptor beta chain occurred once. Germline CDR1 is WSHSY and CDR2 is SAAADI. The CDR3 runs 11 residues. V was clipped by 7 bases and J by 5 bases, with 5 bases between them. This sample is drawn from a study of blood T cell repertoires in COVID-19. Method: immunoSEQ multiplex PCR; TCRdb's copy keeps in-frame clones and lacks some. The profile shows fewer than 30,000 clones, around 85% of them singletons. The material sequenced was peripheral blood. The chain links TRBV10-2 to TRBJ2-2; D is uncertain. The TCR originated in a woman aged 55-69 years with acute or convalescent COVID-19. The CDR3 nucleotides read TGCGCCAGCATCAGAACCGGGGAGCTGTTTTTT. Translation: CASIRTGELFF.